The 26 T cell receptor beta chains presented below share a single source sample, sequenced in a study of cytomegalovirus exposure and HLA in healthy donors (dated by TCRdb to 2015 to 2018). Receptor libraries were prepared by the immunoSEQ multiplex PCR assay. The multiplex PCR relied on a mix of 60 forward primers for TCR Vbeta segments and 13 reverse primers for TCR Jbeta segments. As stored in TCRdb, this immuneACCESS dataset retains in-frame rearrangements with V and J assigned. A fraction of the clones does not appear; measured against another copy, unresolved V genes explain less than half of the discrepancy, and the remainder lacks a known reason. In this sample the table shows 170,000 or so clones, under 90% of which occur a single time. The ten largest clones represent 6% to 7.5% of the sample. Input material: PBMCs. The receptor source for this set is a man aged 25-45 years in good health and CMV-seropositive.

Concerning this clone: Other DNA sequences in the same sample also yield this CDR3. This sequence joins TRBV7-2 and TRBJ2-7, with TRBD2 matching over 10 bases. In germline, CDR1 is SGHTA, CDR2 FQGNSA. This CDR3 is 14 amino acids long. With V trimmed by 0 bases and J by 7 bases, 3 bases remained unmatched. DNA of the CDR3: TGTGCCAGCAGCTTAGCGGTAGCGGGGGGAGAGCAGTACTTC. This gives the protein CASSLAVAGGEQYF.

This rearrangement joins TRBV29-1 to TRBJ2-2; D unclear. The CDR3 contains 11 residues. Looked up from germline, CDR1 is SQVTM and CDR2 is ANQGSEA. V was trimmed by 7 bases and J by 4 bases, leaving 7 bases between them. The CDR3 here is CSASGTGELFF. Here the CDR3 DNA reads TGCAGCGCGTCGGGCACCGGGGAGCTGTTTTTT.

The V gene is TRBV6-1, the J gene TRBJ2-1; tentatively, D is TRBD1 (5 bases). Germline V gene data show CDR1 as MNHNS and CDR2 as SASEGT. The V and J ends lost 2 bases and 2 bases respectively, with 7 bases between them. The CDR3 is 14 residues long. Here the CDR3 reads CASSETGPYNEQFF. Written as DNA, the CDR3 is TGTGCCAGCAGTGAAACAGGCCCCTACAATGAGCAGTTCTTC.

The chain uses TRBV29-1 and TRBJ1-5; tentative D call: TRBD1 (6 bases). The CDR3 sequence is 12 residues long. Germline V gives CDR1 SQVTM, CDR2 ANQGSEA. The CDR3 region is CSASYRDQPQHF. The CDR3 DNA reads TGCAGTGCTTCCTACAGGGATCAGCCCCAGCATTTT.

The V and J genes are TRBV5-6 and TRBJ2-5, with a tentative D call TRBD2 (6 bases). The DNA matches TRBJ2-7 better at its end, which makes the J call doubtful. Germline CDR1 and CDR2: SGHDT and YYEEEE. The CDR3 extends over 12 amino acids. CDR3 region: CASSGGIYEQYF. The DNA of the CDR3 is TGTGCCAGCAGCGGGGGGATCTACGAGCAGTACTTC.

This clone showed up just a few times. This chain links TRBV4-3 with TRBJ2-5, with D perhaps TRBD1 (6 bases). Germline lookup yields CDR1 LGHNA and CDR2 YSLEER. This CDR3 is 15 amino acids long. Trimming removed 4 bases at V and 0 bases at J, with 12 bases between. The CDR3 DNA follows: TGCGCCAGCAGCCCACAAGACAGGTACCAAGAGACCCAGTACTTC. It translates to CASSPQDRYQETQYF.

The chain is built from TRBV30 and TRBJ2-3; 7 positions match TRBD2. The V and J ends lost 2 bases and 8 bases, in that order; junction bases with no gene match: 16. CDR1 is GTSNPN, CDR2 SVGIG, per germline (reference sequence). The CDR3 spans 16 residues. The CDR3 region is CAWSINLAPGGGTQYF. Here the CDR3 DNA reads TGTGCCTGGAGTATTAATCTAGCGCCAGGCGGGGGTACGCAGTATTTT.

This clone has a handful of counts. The chain recombines TRBV19 with TRBJ1-2; 9 positions agree with TRBD1. The CDR3 covers 15 residues. V shed 7 bases and J 6 bases; nucleotides not matched to a gene: 12. Looked up from germline, CDR1 is LNHDA and CDR2 is SQIVND (reference sequence). CDR3 bases: TGTGCCAGTAACCCCCAAAAGACAGGGGGTCATGGCTACACCTTC. It translates to CASNPQKTGGHGYTF. The variable domain in full, with the rest retrieved from reference TRBV19 and TRBJ1-2, is DGGITQSPKYLFRKEGQNVTLSCEQNLNHDAMYWYRQDPGQGLRLIYYSQIVNDFQKGDIAEGYSVSREKKESFPLTVTSAQKNPTAFYLCASNPQKTGGHGYTFGSGTRLTVV.

J is TRBJ2-1 and V is TRBV19; 11 bases fit TRBD2. Germline CDR1 is LNHDA and CDR2 is SQIVND (reference sequence). The CDR3 extends over 19 amino acids. The V segment lost 6 bases and the J segment 0 bases; nucleotides outside the gene matches: 13. The CDR3 loop reads CASRGGVTSGSLSYNEQFF. CDR3 coding DNA: TGTGCCAGTAGGGGAGGGGTAACTAGCGGGAGTCTCTCCTACAATGAGCAGTTCTTC.

The J gene is TRBJ1-1, the V gene TRBV13, with a weak D call TRBD1 (5 bases). The CDR3 is 15 amino acids. With 3 bases removed from V and 2 bases from J, the gap between germline ends came to 13 bases. Per the germline V gene, CDR1 is PRHDT and CDR2 is FYEKMQ (reference sequence). The CDR3 sequence: CASSFTEDSNTEAFF. CDR3 DNA: TGTGCCAGCAGCTTCACCGAAGACAGCAACACTGAAGCTTTCTTT.

This clone was counted a few times. The chain couples TRBV15 to TRBJ1-6, with unresolved D. The V gene's germline CDR1 is LNHNV and CDR2 YYDKDF (reference sequence). The V gene lost 6 bases and the J gene lost 7 bases, with 22 bases spanning the gap. The CDR3 contains 17 residues. The CDR3 DNA is TGTGCCACCAGTAGTGTCAGGATAGACCATATAAATTCACCCCTCCACTTT. Encoded protein: CATSSVRIDHINSPLHF.

The J gene is TRBJ2-6, the V gene TRBV7-9; 7 bases agree with TRBD2. CDR1 and CDR2 from the germline V gene are SEHNR and FQNEAQ (reference sequence). The CDR3 extends over 16 amino acids. With 4 bases clipped from V and 1 base from J, the junction kept 4 bases outside the gene matches. The CDR3 DNA follows: TGTGCCAGCAGCTCCGGGCGGGGGTCTGGGGCCAACGTCCTGACTTTC. Its translation: CASSSGRGSGANVLTF.

CDR3 residues: CASSQKLAGVLFVQYF. Written as DNA, the CDR3 is TGTGCCAGCAGTCAGAAACTAGCGGGGGTCCTCTTTGTGCAGTACTTC. The chain is built from TRBV6-6 and TRBJ2-7; 11 bases align to TRBD2. This CDR3 comprises 16 residues. Losses at the gene ends were 5 bases for V and 9 bases for J; bases not matched to a gene: 15. CDR1 is MNHNY and CDR2 is SVGAGI in the germline V gene (reference sequence).

The chain employs TRBV29-1 and TRBJ1-6; 7 nucleotides align to TRBD1. With 4 bases clipped from V and 5 bases from J, the junction kept 2 bases outside the gene matches. CDR1 SQVTM and CDR2 ANQGSEA come from the germline V gene. The CDR3 loop spans 13 amino acids. CDR3 DNA sequence: TGCAGCGTTGCTCAGGGGGATAATTCACCCCTCCACTTT. Protein product: CSVAQGDNSPLHF. Using reference TRBV29-1 and TRBJ1-6 for the parts outside the CDR3, the full variable domain is SAVISQKPSRDICQRGTSLTIQCQVDSQVTMMFWYRQQPGQSLTLIATANQGSEATYESGFVIDKFPISRPNLTFSTLTVSNMSPEDSSIYLCSVAQGDNSPLHFGNGTRLTVT.

V gene TRBV29-1 combines with J gene TRBJ1-5; TRBD1 is a possible D gene (5 bases). This CDR3 has 13 amino acids. Germline V gene sequence: CDR1 SQVTM, CDR2 ANQGSEA. V shed 6 bases and J shed 5 bases, with 14 bases lying between them. CDR3 coding DNA: TGCAGCGTGGGGCTAAAAGGGGATCAGCCCCAGCATTTT. Its protein product is CSVGLKGDQPQHF.

The chain's CDR3 is CSVGQGVGNTIYF. CDR3 DNA sequence: TGCAGCGTTGGACAGGGGGTAGGAAACACCATATATTTT. The rearrangement uses TRBV29-1 and TRBJ1-3; 9 nucleotides align to TRBD1. This CDR3 comprises 13 residues. J was trimmed by 4 bases and V by 4 bases; bases with no gene match: 2. Per the germline V gene, CDR1 is SQVTM and CDR2 is ANQGSEA.

V is TRBV10-3 and J is TRBJ1-3; D call uncertain. V was cut by 11 bases and J by 0 bases, with 5 bases left in between. Germline values: CDR1 ENHRY, CDR2 SYGVKD. The CDR3 totals 11 residues. CDR3 residues: CALYSGNTIYF. CDR3 coding DNA: TGTGCCTTATACTCTGGAAACACCATATATTTT.

The table lists this clone with a count of one. The rearrangement uses TRBV14 and TRBJ2-2; maybe TRBD2 (6 bases). Germline assignment: CDR1 SGHDN and CDR2 FVKESK. The CDR3 has 15 residues. Trimming took off 1 base at V and 3 bases at J, with 9 bases between the two ends. Written as DNA, the CDR3 is TGTGCCAGCAGCCAAGTTGTAGCGGACACCGGGGAGCTGTTTTTT. Translation: CASSQVVADTGELFF.

The V call is TRBV19, the J call TRBJ2-2; unclear D gene. The germline gives CDR1 LNHDA, CDR2 SQIVND (reference sequence). V shed 3 bases and J shed 7 bases, with 15 bases lying between them. The CDR3 covers 15 residues. The CDR3 DNA follows: TGTGCCAGTAGTATTACTTCCGGAGTTAGCGGGGAGCTGTTTTTT. The encoded protein is CASSITSGVSGELFF.

The chain joins TRBV5-1 to TRBJ2-3; maybe TRBD2 (6 bases). The V and J ends lost 4 bases and 0 bases respectively, with 9 bases between them. Germline CDR1 SGHRS, CDR2 YFSETQ. This CDR3 contains 14 residues. CDR3 in DNA: TGCGCCAGCAGCGGAGGGGTTAGCACAGATACGCAGTATTTT. Its protein product is CASSGGVSTDTQYF.

The V call is TRBV10-2, the J call TRBJ1-2; a weak D match, TRBD1 (6 bases). Germline CDR1 WSHSY, CDR2 SAAADI. The CDR3 extends over 12 amino acids. With 4 bases removed from V and 6 bases from J, the gap between germline ends came to 9 bases. The CDR3 bases are TGCGCCAGCAGTGCAGGGGATGATGGCTACACCTTC. It yields the protein CASSAGDDGYTF.

This chain uses TRBV30 with TRBJ2-1, with 14 bases lining up with TRBD2. V was clipped by 5 bases and J by 3 bases; unmatched bases: 9. This CDR3 region has 17 residues. The germline CDR1 and CDR2 sequences are GTSNPN and SVGIG (reference sequence). This CDR3 reads CAWETGLAGVNYNEQFF. The CDR3, as DNA: TGTGCCTGGGAAACGGGACTAGCGGGAGTGAACTACAATGAGCAGTTCTTC.

This sequence joins TRBV5-4 and TRBJ2-7; 7 bases are shared with TRBD1. The CDR3 loop spans 14 amino acids. The germline V gene has CDR1 SGHNT and CDR2 YYREEE (reference sequence). With 0 bases clipped from V and 3 bases from J, the junction kept 3 bases outside the gene matches. CDR3 sequence: CASSLAGTDYEQYF. The CDR3 DNA follows: TGTGCCAGCAGCTTGGCCGGGACAGACTACGAGCAGTACTTC.

This chain uses TRBV9 with TRBJ1-4, with D possibly being TRBD1 (6 bases). The CDR3 runs 14 residues. Germline CDR1 reads SGDLS; CDR2 reads YYNGEE. Trimming took 3 bases from V and 8 from J, leaving 14 bases between them. CDR3 in DNA: TGTGCCAGCAGCGAAACAAGAAGGGGGGAAAAACTGTTTTTT. Its protein is CASSETRRGEKLFF.

The chain employs TRBV7-9 and TRBJ2-7, with 8 nucleotides matching TRBD2. Germline V gene data show CDR1 as SEHNR and CDR2 as FQNEAQ (reference sequence). With V trimmed by 3 bases and J by 3 bases, 13 bases remained unmatched. CDR3 length: 17 residues. The CDR3: CASSFGGGIAGSYEQYF. CDR3 DNA sequence: TGTGCCAGCAGCTTTGGCGGGGGGATAGCGGGGAGCTACGAGCAGTACTTC. Full variable domain (missing parts from reference TRBV7-9 and TRBJ2-7): DTGVSQNPRHKITKRGQNVTFRCDPISEHNRLYWYRQTLGQGPEFLTYFQNEAQLEKSRLLSDRFSAERPKGSFSTLEIQRTEQGDSAMYLCASSFGGGIAGSYEQYFGPGTRLTVT.

The rearrangement links TRBV9 to TRBJ2-7; 8 bases agree with TRBD2. Trimming took 0 bases from V and 0 from J; bases not matched to a gene: 2. Germline CDR1 is SGDLS and CDR2 is YYNGEE. The length of the CDR3 is 15 residues. CDR3 amino acids: CASSVGSGSSYEQYF. For the CDR3, the DNA is TGTGCCAGCAGCGTAGGGAGCGGGAGCTCCTACGAGCAGTACTTC. The full variable domain, its missing parts supplied by reference TRBV9 and TRBJ2-7, is DSGVTQTPKHLITATGQRVTLRCSPRSGDLSVYWYQQSLDQGLQFLIQYYNGEERAKGNILERFSAQQFPDLHSELNLSSLELGDSALYFCASSVGSGSSYEQYFGPGTRLTVT.